These 23 T cell receptor beta chains were sequenced from one sample in a study of blood T cell repertoires in COVID-19. TCRdb's table, derived via immunoSEQ multiplex PCR, lists solely in-frame clones and lacks some. Among 250,000 to 300,000 clones, approximately 90% were seen once, and the ten largest hold 0.95% to 1%. The material sequenced was peripheral blood. The receptors stem from a woman between 40 and 50 years old who had recovered from COVID-19.

The chain couples TRBV18 to TRBJ1-1, with a possible D match to TRBD1 (6 bases). The CDR3 consists of 15 residues. Trimming removed 3 bases at V and 1 base at J, with 12 bases between. In germline, CDR1 is KGHSH, CDR2 LQKENI. The CDR3 DNA reads as TGTGCCAGCTCACCGGGGGGGCTGGGGAACACTGAAGCTTTCTTT. It translates to CASSPGGLGNTEAFF. The full variable domain, completed using reference TRBV18 and TRBJ1-1, is NAGVMQNPRHLVRRRGQEARLRCSPMKGHSHVYWYRQLPEEGLKFMVYLQKENIIDESGMPKERFSAEFPKEGPSILRIQQVVRGDSAAYFCASSPGGLGNTEAFFGQGTRLTVV.

The chain employs TRBV19 and TRBJ2-2; TRBD2 matches 7 bases. The J segment lost 6 bases and the V segment lost 11 bases, leaving 12 bases of the junction unmatched. Germline V gene sequence: CDR1 LNHDA, CDR2 SQIVND (reference sequence). There are 14 residues in the CDR3. The CDR3 nucleotides read TGTGCCGCATGGGGGGGTGACGGGGCCGGGGAGCTGTTTTTT. Amino acid sequence: CAAWGGDGAGELFF.

V is TRBV29-1 and J is TRBJ2-7; 9 bases line up with TRBD1. Germline CDR1 and CDR2: SQVTM and ANQGSEA. V trimming: 6 bases; J trimming: 4 bases; junction bases outside the gene matches: 7. This CDR3 is built from 13 residues. The CDR3 is CSVRQGGVYEQYF. DNA of the CDR3: TGCAGCGTCAGACAGGGGGGTGTATACGAGCAGTACTTC.

This clone has a single count. The chain joins TRBV24-1 to TRBJ2-1, with D possibly matching TRBD2 (11 bases). Germline CDR1 reads KGHDR; CDR2 reads SFDVKD. V lost 7 bases and J lost 12, with 42 bases in between. The CDR3 extends over 21 amino acids. This CDR3 is CATSHTRQGAEAGTSGLRQFF. As DNA, the CDR3 is TGTGCCACCAGCCACACCCGACAGGGGGCAGAGGCCGGGACTAGCGGTTTGAGGCAGTTCTTC.

CDR3 sequence reads: CASSQDGRDRGDGYTF. The CDR3 DNA sequence: TGCGCCAGCAGCCAAGATGGGCGGGACAGGGGGGATGGCTACACCTTC. The gene calls are TRBV4-3 and TRBJ1-2; 11 bases line up with TRBD1. V shed 0 bases and J 6 bases; nucleotides not matched to a gene: 6. CDR3 length: 16 amino acids. Germline V gene lookup returns CDR1 LGHNA and CDR2 YSLEER.

The V and J genes are TRBV13 and TRBJ1-1; TRBD1 aligns across 9 bases. J gave up 1 base and V 5 bases, and 5 bases lay outside the gene matches. Germline CDR1 PRHDT, CDR2 FYEKMQ (reference sequence). CDR3 length: 15 amino acids. The CDR3: CASSTQGQGNTEAFF. CDR3 coding DNA: TGTGCCAGCAGCACCCAGGGACAGGGGAACACTGAAGCTTTCTTT.

The J gene is TRBJ2-3, the V gene TRBV7-3; 7 nucleotides agree with TRBD2. Germline loops: CDR1 SGHTA, CDR2 FQGTGA. The CDR3 is 16 amino acids. Trimming removed 0 bases from V and 0 bases from J; junction bases left unmatched: 3. The CDR3: CASSLTGGTSTDTQYF. DNA of the CDR3: TGTGCCAGCAGCTTAACGGGAGGGACTAGCACAGATACGCAGTATTTT.

A few counts support this clone. V and J are TRBV19 and TRBJ1-5; 9 bases are a match to TRBD1. CDR1 is LNHDA, CDR2 SQIVND, per germline (reference sequence). The CDR3 runs 14 residues. V shed 11 bases and J 6 bases; nucleotides not matched to a gene: 11. This chain's CDR3 is CAPSGQGTSQPQHF. Here the CDR3 DNA reads TGTGCCCCCTCGGGACAGGGTACGAGTCAGCCCCAGCATTTT.

The V gene is TRBV12-3 or TRBV12-4, the J gene TRBJ1-1, with D unclear. V was clipped by 0 bases and J by 5 bases, with 7 bases between them. The CDR3 has 13 amino acids. The CDR3 coding sequence is TGTGCCAGCAGTTTAGCGCCGGGGACTGAAGCTTTCTTT. Its protein product is CASSLAPGTEAFF.

This clone showed up just once. This CDR3 is CASSLRGLNQPQHF. DNA for the CDR3: TGTGCCAGCTCCCTCAGGGGGCTCAATCAGCCCCAGCATTTT. The V and J genes are TRBV6-6 and TRBJ1-5, with TRBD1 matching over 8 bases. CDR3 length equals 14 residues. Germline-derived CDR1 and CDR2 are MNHNY and SVGAGI (reference sequence). The trim removed 8 bases at V and 3 bases at J, leaving 6 bases unmatched.

In its sample, this clone was seen once. The junction departs from germline at one end; a sequencing error may be responsible. This rearrangement joins TRBV27 to TRBJ1-2; 10 bases map to TRBD1. Germline CDR1 MNHEY, CDR2 SMNVEV (reference sequence). The CDR3 loop spans 13 amino acids. DNA for the CDR3: TGTGCCAGCAGTTTACCCGGGACAGGGGTACGGTTCTTC. It specifies CASSLPGTGVRFF.

The gene calls are TRBV7-8 and TRBJ2-2, with TRBD1 identical over 9 bases. Germline CDR1 reads SGHVS; CDR2 reads FQNEAQ. V lost 5 bases, J lost 0 bases, and 7 bases stayed unmatched. The CDR3 length is 17 residues. The CDR3 loop reads CASSPIRQGANTGELFF. As DNA, the CDR3 is TGTGCCAGCAGCCCCATCCGACAGGGGGCGAACACCGGGGAGCTGTTTTTT.

This chain links TRBV7-9 with TRBJ1-1; possible D gene TRBD1, 6 bases. The CDR3 totals 15 residues. V lost 0 bases and J 6 bases, leaving 14 bases between the germline ends. CDR1 is SEHNR, CDR2 FQNEAQ, per germline (reference sequence). The DNA of the CDR3 is TGTGCCAGCAGCTTAGCGGGGGGGCCGGGTTCTGAAGCTTTCTTT. It codes for CASSLAGGPGSEAFF. Full variable domain (missing parts from reference TRBV7-9 and TRBJ1-1): DTGVSQNPRHKITKRGQNVTFRCDPISEHNRLYWYRQTLGQGPEFLTYFQNEAQLEKSRLLSDRFSAERPKGSFSTLEIQRTEQGDSAMYLCASSLAGGPGSEAFFGQGTRLTVV.

V and J are TRBV27 and TRBJ1-1, with a weak D call TRBD1 (6 bases). Looked up from germline, CDR1 is MNHEY and CDR2 is SMNVEV (reference sequence). The CDR3 length is 15 residues. V was cut by 0 bases and J by 0 bases, with 8 bases left in between. The CDR3: CASSLSSGVNTEAFF. DNA for the CDR3: TGTGCCAGCAGTTTATCTTCAGGGGTGAACACTGAAGCTTTCTTT.

The rearrangement joins TRBV6-6 to TRBJ2-3; 7 bases match TRBD2. The CDR3 runs 16 residues. Germline V CDR1 and CDR2: MNHNY, SVGAGI (reference sequence). The ends lost 0 bases at V and 1 base at J; junction bases unmatched: 4. CDR3 DNA: TGTGCCAGCAGTTACTCAGGTGGGGGGGGCACAGATACGCAGTATTTT. It translates to CASSYSGGGGTDTQYF.

This clone was seen just once. This chain joins TRBV7-2 and TRBJ2-7, with 10 bases fitting TRBD2. The V gene end was trimmed by 1 base and the J gene end by 0 bases; junction bases not matched to a gene: 3. This CDR3 region has 16 residues. CDR1 SGHTA and CDR2 FQGNSA come from the germline V gene. Written as DNA, the CDR3 is TGTGCCAGCAGCTTAGTTTTAGCGGGGGGCTCCTACGAGCAGTACTTC. Amino acid sequence: CASSLVLAGGSYEQYF.

The chain uses TRBV7-2 and TRBJ2-7, with 9 nucleotides matching TRBD2. The CDR3 covers 15 residues. V lost 4 bases, J lost 6 bases, and 10 bases stayed unmatched. CDR1 is SGHTA and CDR2 is FQGNSA in the germline V gene. The CDR3 loop is CASSSRSSGTREQYF. The DNA of the CDR3 is TGTGCCAGCAGCTCGCGGTCTAGCGGGACACGCGAGCAGTACTTC.

In DNA form, the CDR3 reads TGTGCCAGCAGTTACCGGGGGAGGGGAGCTAATGAAAAACTGTTTTTT. This codes for CASSYRGRGANEKLFF. The chain links TRBV6-5 to TRBJ1-4; maybe TRBD1 (5 bases). The V gene lost 2 bases and the J gene lost 3 bases, with 13 bases spanning the gap. The CDR3 loop spans 16 amino acids. Germline V CDR1 and CDR2: MNHEY, SVGAGI.

The chain couples TRBV29-1 to TRBJ2-3, with 12 bases matching TRBD1. V trimming: 0 bases; J trimming: 8 bases; junction bases outside the gene matches: 6. The CDR3 covers 15 residues. Germline V CDR1 and CDR2: SQVTM, ANQGSEA. CDR3 nucleotide sequence: TGCAGCGTTGAAGAGAGGGACAGGGGGCTGGTTACGCAGTATTTT. Translated: CSVEERDRGLVTQYF.

This chain joins TRBV6-2 or TRBV6-3 and TRBJ2-2; no reliable D call. The CDR3 runs 15 residues. Germline CDR1 reads MNHEY; CDR2 reads SVGEGT. Trimming pared 4 bases from V and 5 bases from J, leaving 14 bases between. The CDR3 bases are TGTGCCAGCAGTTCAGTGGGCGCTGCTACCGGGGAGCTGTTTTTT. This translates into CASSSVGAATGELFF.

J is TRBJ2-7 and V is TRBV5-5; possible D gene TRBD1, 7 bases. Germline values: CDR1 SGHKS, CDR2 YYEKEE (reference sequence). V was cut by 4 bases and J by 4 bases, with 18 bases left in between. The CDR3 extends over 15 amino acids. CDR3 residues: CASSVGPGGMYEQYV. DNA of the CDR3: TGTGCCAGCAGCGTGGGGCCAGGGGGGATGTACGAGCAGTACGTC.

The V call is TRBV5-4, the J call TRBJ1-6, with D perhaps TRBD1 (6 bases). The CDR3 extends over 13 amino acids. Trimming left V 4 bases short and J 10 bases short, with 12 bases between. Germline CDR1 SGHNT, CDR2 YYREEE (reference sequence). The CDR3 spells CASSRGGESPLHF. The CDR3 DNA reads TGTGCCAGCAGCCGAGGGGGGGAGTCACCCCTCCACTTT. Together with reference TRBV5-4 and TRBJ1-6, the CDR3 gives the full variable domain: ETGVTQSPTHLIKTRGQQVTLRCSSQSGHNTVSWYQQALGQGPQFIFQYYREEENGRGNFPPRFSGLQFPNYSSELNVNALELDDSALYLCASSRGGESPLHFGNGTRLTVT.

The rearrangement uses TRBV12-3 or TRBV12-4 and TRBJ1-6, with D perhaps matching TRBD1 (6 bases). CDR3 length equals 13 residues. V lost 6 bases and J lost 7, with 10 bases in between. The CDR3 DNA sequence: TGTGCCAGCAGCGGACAGCCCAATTCACCCCTCCACTTT. Translating it yields CASSGQPNSPLHF.